This passage covers 12 T cell receptor beta chains from one sample sequenced in a study of blood T cell repertoires in COVID-19. Clones were read by immunoSEQ multiplex PCR, and TCRdb kept only the in-frame ones, dropping some. Here the sample spans about 230,000 clones, just under 90% being singletons. Sequencing was carried out using PBMCs or T cells enriched from blood (not recorded which). These receptors were obtained from a woman aged 25 to 39 with acute COVID-19.

The chain uses TRBV7-9 and TRBJ2-3; 12 bases map to TRBD2. The CDR3 has 17 residues. Germline V CDR1 and CDR2: SEHNR, FQNEAQ (reference sequence). V lost 4 bases to trimming and J lost 2 bases; unmatched junction nucleotides: 7. CDR3 sequence: CASSYGTSGFLTDTQYF. DNA of the CDR3: TGTGCCAGCAGCTATGGGACTAGCGGGTTTCTCACAGATACGCAGTATTTT.

The chain couples TRBV28 to TRBJ2-7, with a tentative D call TRBD1 (5 bases). The CDR3 consists of 12 residues. Trimming pared 10 bases from V and 3 bases from J, leaving 13 bases between. Germline values: CDR1 MDHEN, CDR2 SYDVKM. In nucleotides, the CDR3 is TGTGCCACCCAGGACACCGTCTACGAGCAGTACTTC. It translates to CATQDTVYEQYF.

The chain uses TRBV10-2 and TRBJ2-5, with 11 nucleotides matching TRBD2. CDR1 is WSHSY and CDR2 is SAAADI in the germline V gene. The CDR3 sequence is 17 residues long. With V trimmed by 1 base and J by 1 base, 5 bases remained unmatched. For the CDR3, the DNA is TGCGCCAGCAGTGAGTGGGGGACTAGCGGCCCCCAAGAGACCCAGTACTTC. The encoded protein is CASSEWGTSGPQETQYF.

The J gene is TRBJ1-5, the V gene TRBV7-8; 8 nucleotides line up with TRBD1. CDR3 length: 15 amino acids. Germline lookup yields CDR1 SGHVS and CDR2 FQNEAQ. V was pared by 1 base and J by 5 bases, with 4 bases of the junction left unmatched. Here the CDR3 DNA reads TGTGCCAGCAGCTTAGGGGGACAGGCTTATCAGCCCCAGCATTTT. Translation: CASSLGGQAYQPQHF.

The rearrangement links TRBV28 to TRBJ1-2; 12 nucleotides match TRBD1. Germline CDR1 is MDHEN and CDR2 is SYDVKM. The V gene end was trimmed by 6 bases and the J gene end by 5 bases; junction bases not matched to a gene: 7. The CDR3 consists of 15 residues. The CDR3 here is CASSPPGQGAYGYTF. CDR3 nucleotide sequence: TGTGCCAGCAGCCCTCCGGGACAGGGGGCGTATGGCTACACCTTC.

This clone has ten or more counts. The rearrangement uses TRBV3-1 (or the pseudogene TRBV3-2) and TRBJ1-1; no firm D call. The length of the CDR3 is 17 residues. V gave up 2 bases and J gave up 1 base, with 17 bases separating them. Germline V gene data show CDR1 as LGHDT and CDR2 as YNNKEL (reference sequence). As DNA, the CDR3 is TGTGCCAGCAGCCAATCCACGAGCCCCGCACGGAACACTGAAGCTTTCTTT. Translation gives CASSQSTSPARNTEAFF.

The V call is TRBV3-1 (or the pseudogene TRBV3-2), the J call TRBJ1-5; D might be TRBD1 (5 bases). The CDR3 has 23 residues. Germline V gives CDR1 LGHDT, CDR2 YNNKEL (reference sequence). The V end lost 0 bases, the J end lost 6 bases, and 36 bases lay between the germline ends. Written as DNA, the CDR3 is TGTGCCAGCAGCCAAGATAGGAGGGTTCAAGGGGAGTTTGGACTAGCCTTTTTTCAGCCCCAGCATTTT. This sequence encodes CASSQDRRVQGEFGLAFFQPQHF.

V and J are TRBV7-3 and TRBJ2-1; 8 bases are a match to TRBD1. The germline V gene has CDR1 SGHTA and CDR2 FQGTGA. The CDR3 is made up of 14 amino acids. V dropped 6 bases and J dropped 7; count of bases not matched to a gene: 8. CDR3 nucleotide sequence: TGTGCCAGCAGTCCCGACAGGGGCGGGAATGAGCAGTTCTTC. It is translated as CASSPDRGGNEQFF.

The V and J genes are TRBV18 and TRBJ1-2, with D unresolved. The CDR3 is made up of 12 amino acids. Germline V gene data show CDR1 as KGHSH and CDR2 as LQKENI. V lost 4 bases and J 8 bases, leaving 11 bases between the germline ends. CDR3 DNA: TGTGCCAGCTCACTAAGCCGGGAGGGCTACACCTTC. As protein: CASSLSREGYTF.

CDR3 in amino acids: CASSIVGVNQPQHF. CDR3 nucleotide sequence: TGTGCCAGCAGTATCGTCGGGGTCAATCAGCCCCAGCATTTT. The genes are TRBV2 and TRBJ1-5; no clear D gene. Trimming stripped 5 bases from V and 3 bases from J, with 11 bases between. This CDR3 spans 14 amino acids. The germline V gene has CDR1 SNHLY and CDR2 FYNNEI. Looking up the rest from reference TRBV2 and TRBJ1-5 gives the full variable domain: EPEVTQTPSHQVTQMGQEVILRCVPISNHLYFYWYRQILGQKVEFLVSFYNNEISEKSEIFDDQFSVERPDGSNFTLKIRSTKLEDSAMYFCASSIVGVNQPQHFGDGTRLSIL.

The V and J genes are TRBV9 and TRBJ1-5, with 8 bases that match TRBD1. The ends lost 5 bases at V and 7 bases at J; junction bases unmatched: 8. CDR1 SGDLS and CDR2 YYNGEE come from the germline V gene. This CDR3 is built from 14 residues. CDR3 residues: CASSLQGGKQPQHF. CDR3 sequence (DNA): TGTGCCAGCAGTCTACAGGGGGGGAAGCAGCCCCAGCATTTT.

The chain recombines TRBV15 with TRBJ2-1; 13 bases align to TRBD2. Germline V gene lookup returns CDR1 LNHNV and CDR2 YYDKDF (reference sequence). The CDR3 covers 14 residues. The J segment lost 5 bases and the V segment lost 7 bases, leaving 2 bases of the junction unmatched. Written as DNA, the CDR3 is TGTGCCACCACCGGGACTAGCGGGGACAATGAGCAGTTCTTC. Translation: CATTGTSGDNEQFF.